The 11 T cell receptor beta chains given below trace back to one sample, sequenced in a study of low-dose radiotherapy and immunotherapy resistance in tumors. The time point was: after trial treatment. The treatment: LDRT plus nivolumab, ipilimumab, low-dose cyclophosphamide and aspirin (RACIN trial). TRAV and TRBV primers primed cDNA for both TCRalpha and TCRbeta. Over roughly 20 PCR cycles, TCRs were amplified from a constant-region primer and V-primer adapter. A single record per CDR3 protein comes from TCRdb applying MiXCR to the reads. The sample contains about 97,000 distinct CDR3 sequences, around 20% of which appear only once. This sample comprised PBMCs, obtained after low-dose radiotherapy plus immunotherapy. The receptors stem from a male donor with prostate cancer.

This clonotype showed up many times. The gene calls are TRBV12-3 or TRBV12-4 and TRBJ1-1, with a possible D match to TRBD1 (6 bases). This CDR3 is built from 14 residues. Between the trimmed V and J ends, which lost 5 bases and 8 bases, there was a span of 18 bases. The CDR3 DNA reads TGTGCCAGCAGTCCACGGGGGGCAGGATTGGAAGCTTTCTTT. Amino acids: CASSPRGAGLEAFF.

This clonotype has more than one count but fewer than ten. This chain connects TRBV5-1 to TRBJ1-1; TRBD1 matches 8 bases. Germline assignment: CDR1 SGHRS and CDR2 YFSETQ. CDR3 size: 13 residues. J lost 3 bases, V lost 4 bases, and 2 bases had no gene match. CDR3 bases: TGCGCCAGCAGCACGACAGGGGACACTGAAGCTTTCTTT. This encodes CASSTTGDTEAFF.

This clonotype was seen repeatedly, ten times or more. J is TRBJ2-3 and V is TRBV5-1, with 7 positions matching TRBD1. Germline lookup yields CDR1 SGHRS and CDR2 YFSETQ. Trimming removed 2 bases from V and 0 bases from J; junction bases left unmatched: 3. CDR3 length: 15 amino acids. The CDR3 is CASSLRGPSTDTQYF. The CDR3 DNA is TGCGCCAGCAGCTTAAGGGGGCCGAGCACAGATACGCAGTATTTT.

This clonotype was seen repeatedly, ten times or more. The CDR3 region is CASSLDPEQETQYF. CDR3 DNA sequence: TGTGCCAGCAGCTTGGATCCCGAACAAGAGACCCAGTACTTC. The V and J genes are TRBV5-4 and TRBJ2-5; no clear D. The CDR3 has 14 amino acids. Trimming shortened V by 0 bases and J by 2 bases, and 8 bases separated the two germline ends. CDR1 is SGHNT and CDR2 is YYREEE in the germline V gene (reference sequence).

This clonotype was detected many times. The V gene is TRBV7-9, the J gene TRBJ2-7, with D possibly matching TRBD1 (6 bases). The V end lost 3 bases, the J end lost 2 bases, and 11 bases lay between the germline ends. Germline assignment: CDR1 SEHNR and CDR2 FQNEAQ (reference sequence). CDR3 length: 14 residues. The CDR3 loop reads CASSFPGQTYEQYF. In DNA form, the CDR3 reads TGTGCCAGCAGCTTTCCAGGACAGACCTACGAGCAGTACTTC. Together with reference TRBV7-9 and TRBJ2-7, the CDR3 gives the full variable domain: DTGVSQNPRHKITKRGQNVTFRCDPISEHNRLYWYRQTLGQGPEFLTYFQNEAQLEKSRLLSDRFSAERPKGSFSTLEIQRTEQGDSAMYLCASSFPGQTYEQYFGPGTRLTVT.

The V and J genes are TRBV4-1 and TRBJ2-7, with D unresolved. The germline V and J ends were trimmed by 2 bases and 4 bases, with 9 bases remaining between them. CDR1 is MGHRA and CDR2 is YSYEKL in the germline V gene. This CDR3 region has 13 residues. The CDR3 region has the DNA TGCGCCAGCAGCCAACGACTTGGTTACGAGCAGTACTTC. This translates into CASSQRLGYEQYF.

Many counts were recorded for this clonotype. This chain uses TRBV13 with TRBJ1-1, with D unresolved. Trimming pared 5 bases from V and 7 bases from J, leaving 11 bases between. The CDR3 sequence is 12 residues long. Per germline, CDR1 PRHDT and CDR2 FYEKMQ (reference sequence). CDR3 coding DNA: TGTGCCAGCAGCCCGACCGAGATTGAAGCTTTCTTT. Translation gives CASSPTEIEAFF.

The V call is TRBV12-3 or TRBV12-4, the J call TRBJ2-7, with 7 bases matching TRBD1. The trim removed 6 bases at V and 5 bases at J, leaving 10 bases unmatched. CDR3 length equals 14 residues. The CDR3 loop reads CASSPTGRGNEQYF. CDR3 coding DNA: TGTGCCAGCAGCCCGACAGGGAGAGGTAACGAGCAGTACTTC.

This clonotype was seen many times. The rearrangement uses TRBV6-1 and TRBJ1-1; D possibly corresponds to TRBD1 (5 bases). CDR3 length: 13 residues. Germline values: CDR1 MNHNS, CDR2 SASEGT. V gave up 6 bases and J gave up 8 bases, with 16 bases separating them. The CDR3 sequence is CASSLLGWGEAFF. The CDR3 DNA reads as TGTGCCAGCAGCCTCCTCGGGTGGGGCGAAGCTTTCTTT.

This clonotype came up many times. This rearrangement joins TRBV27 to TRBJ2-2; 9 nucleotides line up with TRBD1. The V gene's germline CDR1 is MNHEY and CDR2 SMNVEV (reference sequence). CDR3 length: 14 residues. After removal of 5 bases from V and 4 bases from J, the junction contained 2 bases not matched to a gene. The CDR3 protein is CASSQDRGTGELFF. The DNA for the CDR3 is TGTGCCAGCAGTCAGGACAGGGGCACCGGGGAGCTGTTTTTT.

In its sample, this clonotype was seen many times. This chain links TRBV5-5 with TRBJ2-7, with 7 bases identical to TRBD1. CDR1 and CDR2 (germline): SGHKS, YYEKEE (reference sequence). V gave up 2 bases and J gave up 2 bases; unmatched junction bases: 1. This CDR3 spans 13 amino acids. CDR3 in amino acids: CASSFGQAYEQYF. Written as DNA, the CDR3 is TGTGCCAGCAGCTTTGGACAGGCCTACGAGCAGTACTTC.